This T cell receptor (beta chain) was obtained from a study of blood T cell repertoires in COVID-19 (dated by TCRdb to 2018 to 2021). Study-wide context: Collaborator samples came from the United States, Italy and Spain and covered acute and convalescent phases of COVID-19. The prospective study material was composed of cDNA or gDNA derived from T cells, B-cell-depleted T cells, or PBMCs. Subjects who had been exposed to COVID-19, were actively infected with it, or had recovered from it provided the deeply sampled blood TCRbeta repertoires that made up the dataset. A freely available public database, intended as a resource for researchers studying the immune response to SARS-CoV-2, is where the repertoires were released. Samples came from the ongoing ImmuneRACE study (first 160 participants) plus 1,254 subjects from 6 global collaborators. The sample metadata nearly always contained a de-identified subject ID, COVID-19 status, age in years and sex. Where available, HLA class I and class II types were obtained from metadata supplied by the sample provider rather than from assay-based typing.

CDR1 and CDR2, per the germline V gene (reference sequence), are DFQATT and SNEGSKA. V sheds 4 bases and J sheds 1 base, leaving 5 bases between their ends. Taken from cysteine to phenylalanine, the CDR3 has 11 residues. The kept DNA is CDR3 alone, 33 bases in frame from the first base. TCRbeta CDR3 regions were amplified from genomic DNA by means of the immunoSEQ Assay, a bias-controlled multiplex PCR. The source study handled its data this way. Within the assay, amplification of reference gene primers was used to estimate how many nucleated cells each sample contained. To quantify the absolute abundance of each unique TCRbeta CDR3 rearrangement, sequence reads were collapsed and filtered. For each sample, productive Simpson clonality was calculated as the square root of Simpson's diversity index over productive rearrangements. In its TCRdb copy, this immuneACCESS table keeps in-frame sequences only and misses some clones. Where compared with another copy, unresolved V genes explain less than half of these, and the others have no known cause. The V and J calls and clone size come from that table; D and trimming were worked out from the DNA. The sample yields roughly 150,000 clones; around 80% were counted once. Approximately 11% of the sample is taken by the ten largest.

Samples from volunteer blood donors who had recovered from COVID-19 were contributed by a second Seattle source. Each collaborating institution followed its own protocols to collect whole blood in K2EDTA tubes. For TCRbeta analysis, collaborator samples were shipped as frozen whole blood, as isolated PBMCs, or as DNA extracted from either sample type. Results and caveats for the whole study, not just this receptor: How much clinical and demographic metadata was included differed by source and by participant, and the metadata was provided uncurated.

About this clone: What this receptor recognizes is not known. No much larger clone is present one base from it, and per-base qualities are unavailable.

The sequence was collected from a man in his sixties who had recovered from COVID-19. The sequence links TRBV20-1 to TRBJ2-7; possibly the D gene is TRBD1, per 5 matching bases. Sequencing input: peripheral blood. The sequenced DNA is TGCAGTGCTACAGGGTCCTACGAGCAGTACTTC. Its protein product is CSATGSYEQYF.